Reported below is one T cell receptor (beta chain). Antigen: not known. Sequencing was performed with immunoSEQ multiplex PCR; in TCRdb, only in-frame clones are kept and a portion is missing. Of 45,000 to 50,000 clones listed, 75% to 90% are singletons. The record originates from a study of regulatory and conventional T cells in RAG deficiency. Whole-study results and caveats: Patient subsets had shorter CDR3s; Omenn Treg-Tconv overlap exceeded 90%.

Trimming shortened V by 4 bases and J by 0 bases, and 3 bases separated the two germline ends. In germline, CDR1 is MGHDK, CDR2 SYGVNS. This CDR3 is 13 amino acids long. Blood CD4+ CD25-low CD127-high conventional T cells supplied the genomic DNA template. These data were also reused for a study on regulatory T cells. Per that study: The PCR used 52 TRBV and 13 TRBJ primers.

Sequences were obtained from CD4+ effector T cells sorted from blood. The chain is built from TRBV25-1 and TRBJ2-2; D remains ambiguous. This clonotype was sampled from a human donor in good health. This chain's CDR3 is CASSGSNTGELFF. Written as DNA, the CDR3 is TGTGCCAGCAGTGGTTCGAACACCGGGGAGCTGTTTTTT.